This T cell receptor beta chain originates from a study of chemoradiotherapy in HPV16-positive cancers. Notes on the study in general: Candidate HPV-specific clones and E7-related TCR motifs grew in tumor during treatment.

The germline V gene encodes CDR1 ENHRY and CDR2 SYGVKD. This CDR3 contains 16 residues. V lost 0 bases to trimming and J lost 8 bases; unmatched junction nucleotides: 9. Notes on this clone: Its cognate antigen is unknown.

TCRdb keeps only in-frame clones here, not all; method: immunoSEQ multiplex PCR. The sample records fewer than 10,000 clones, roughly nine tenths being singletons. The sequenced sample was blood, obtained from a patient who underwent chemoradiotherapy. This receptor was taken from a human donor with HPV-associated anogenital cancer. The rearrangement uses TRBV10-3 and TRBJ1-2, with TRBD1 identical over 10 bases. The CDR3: CAISESTGGGLLGYTF. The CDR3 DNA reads TGTGCCATCAGTGAGTCGACAGGGGGCGGGCTTCTCGGCTACACCTTC.